What follows is one TCR beta chain and its context. Stated time point: pre-treatment baseline. Samples come from before therapy and from week 3 after the first blockade cycle. Patients had no prior systemic cancer treatment, immunosuppressants or other active cancers. The entry originates in a study of blood T cell dynamics during melanoma immunotherapy. Overall study: Patients with metastatic melanoma got pembrolizumab or nivolumab-ipilimumab as first-line care.

DNA loading was fixed at 350 ng for all bulk PBMC samples. The repertoire was sequenced with immunoSEQ multiplex PCR; TCRdb's copy has only in-frame clones and lacks some. The sample contains 14,000 or so clones, under 90% of which appear only once. This CDR3 has 13 residues. Per germline, CDR1 SGHRS and CDR2 YFSETQ. Trimming took 1 base from V and 7 from J, leaving 8 bases between them. The specimen was blood, collected from a patient treated with checkpoint blockade. This TCR came from a human donor with melanoma. The V call is TRBV5-1, the J call TRBJ2-2; the D gene is possibly TRBD1 (5 bases). The CDR3: CASSLPRDGELFF. In DNA, the CDR3 is TGCGCCAGCAGCTTGCCCAGGGACGGGGAGCTGTTTTTT.